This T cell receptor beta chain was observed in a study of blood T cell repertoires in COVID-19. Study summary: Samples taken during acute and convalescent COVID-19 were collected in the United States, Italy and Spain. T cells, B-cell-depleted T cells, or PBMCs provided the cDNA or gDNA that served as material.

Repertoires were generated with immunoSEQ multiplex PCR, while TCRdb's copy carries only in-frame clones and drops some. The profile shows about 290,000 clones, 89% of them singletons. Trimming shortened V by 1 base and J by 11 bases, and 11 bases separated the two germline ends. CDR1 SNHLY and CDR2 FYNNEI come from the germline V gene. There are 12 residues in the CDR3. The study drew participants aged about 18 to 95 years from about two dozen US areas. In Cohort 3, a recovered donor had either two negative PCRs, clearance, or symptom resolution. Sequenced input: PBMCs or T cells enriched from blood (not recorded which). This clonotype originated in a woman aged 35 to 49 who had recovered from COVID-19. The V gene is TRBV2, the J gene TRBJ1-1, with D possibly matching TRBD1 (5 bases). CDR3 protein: CASSEEGSIAFF. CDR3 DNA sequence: TGTGCCAGCAGTGAAGAGGGGTCCATCGCTTTCTTT. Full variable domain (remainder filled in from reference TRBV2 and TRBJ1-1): EPEVTQTPSHQVTQMGQEVILRCVPISNHLYFYWYRQILGQKVEFLVSFYNNEISEKSEIFDDQFSVERPDGSNFTLKIRSTKLEDSAMYFCASSEEGSIAFFGQGTRLTVV.